These 29 T cell receptor beta chains originate from one sample sequenced in a study of cytomegalovirus exposure and HLA in healthy donors. The PCR employed 60 Vbeta primers together with 13 Jbeta primers. The protocol was immunoSEQ multiplex PCR, while the TCRdb copy is restricted to in-frame clones and leaves out a portion. The sample has about 100,000 clones, more than 65% seen once. Material: PBMCs. These receptors were taken from a male donor in good health and CMV-seronegative.

This clone was counted a few times. The chain recombines TRBV2 with TRBJ1-1, with D perhaps TRBD1 (6 bases). From germline, CDR1 is SNHLY and CDR2 FYNNEI. V lost 3 bases to trimming and J lost 11 bases, with 25 bases between them. There are 16 residues in the CDR3. The CDR3 reads CASSEGAGETGKWAFF. The DNA for the CDR3 is TGTGCCAGCAGTGAGGGGGCTGGGGAGACCGGGAAATGGGCTTTCTTT. Complete variable domain (other parts from reference TRBV2 and TRBJ1-1): EPEVTQTPSHQVTQMGQEVILRCVPISNHLYFYWYRQILGQKVEFLVSFYNNEISEKSEIFDDQFSVERPDGSNFTLKIRSTKLEDSAMYFCASSEGAGETGKWAFFGQGTRLTVV.

The chain has TRBV11-1 and TRBJ2-2; 8 bases fit TRBD2. J gave up 0 bases and V 4 bases, and 4 bases lay outside the gene matches. The CDR3 loop spans 16 amino acids. Germline V gene data show CDR1 as SGHAT and CDR2 as FQDESV (reference sequence). CDR3 loop: CASSSRLATNTGELFF. The CDR3 DNA sequence: TGTGCCAGCAGCTCAAGACTAGCGACGAACACCGGGGAGCTGTTTTTT.

The chain links TRBV6-4 to TRBJ2-1; D possibly corresponds to TRBD2 (5 bases). The germline V gene encodes CDR1 MRHNA and CDR2 SNTAGT. With 0 bases removed from V and 9 bases from J, the gap between germline ends came to 9 bases. There are 13 residues in the CDR3. The CDR3 DNA follows: TGTGCCAGCAGTGACTCGTTAGAGGGTGAGCAGTTCTTC. This encodes CASSDSLEGEQFF.

DNA for the CDR3: TGTGCCAGCACTGGACGAATGGGGGGGGGTACGCAGTATTTT. Protein sequence: CASTGRMGGGTQYF. This chain connects TRBV27 to TRBJ2-3; 7 bases map to TRBD2. This CDR3 has 14 amino acids. Trimming at V came to 7 bases and at J to 8 bases, leaving 12 bases not matched to a gene. CDR1 and CDR2 (germline): MNHEY, SMNVEV (reference sequence).

The chain combines TRBV6-4 with TRBJ1-2; D remains unclear. The germline V and J ends were trimmed by 3 bases and 4 bases, with 9 bases remaining between them. Germline CDR1 is MRHNA and CDR2 is SNTAGT. The CDR3 loop spans 13 amino acids. In DNA form, the CDR3 reads TGTGCCAGCAGTGAGGAGGATGGCTATGGCTACACCTTC. Its protein product is CASSEEDGYGYTF.

This clone occurred once. V is TRBV28 and J is TRBJ2-7, with D possibly TRBD2 on 6 matching bases. CDR1 is MDHEN, CDR2 SYDVKM, per germline. The CDR3 runs 15 residues. Trimming removed 5 bases at V and 0 bases at J, with 14 bases between. The DNA of the CDR3 is TGTGCCAGCAGTCCTCCGGGGGTGAGCTCCTACGAGCAGTACTTC. Its translation: CASSPPGVSSYEQYF.

In its sample, this clone was seen once. The chain recombines TRBV5-4 with TRBJ2-3; D ambiguous. The germline CDR1 and CDR2 sequences are SGHNT and YYREEE (reference sequence). Trimming left V 1 base short and J 5 bases short, with 14 bases between. The CDR3 extends over 15 amino acids. The CDR3 spells CASSLTATLGDTQYF. The CDR3 region has the DNA TGTGCCAGCAGCTTGACAGCCACCCTTGGAGATACGCAGTATTTT.

J is TRBJ2-3 and V is TRBV25-1; the D gene is possibly TRBD1 (6 bases). Germline V CDR1 and CDR2: MGHDK, SYGVNS. The CDR3 length is 15 residues. Trimming removed 0 bases from V and 2 bases from J, with 9 bases in between. The CDR3 is CASSEYGQITDTQYF. The CDR3 coding sequence is TGTGCCAGCAGTGAATACGGACAGATCACAGATACGCAGTATTTT. The whole variable domain, filled in from reference TRBV25-1 and TRBJ2-3, reads EADIYQTPRYLVIGTGKKITLECSQTMGHDKMYWYQQDPGMELHLIHYSYGVNSTEKGDLSSESTVSRIRTEHFPLTLESARPSHTSQYLCASSEYGQITDTQYFGPGTRLTVL.

This chain joins TRBV7-8 and TRBJ1-2, with TRBD1 identical over 10 bases. V lost 2 bases and J lost 3; bases outside the gene matches: 6. The CDR3 contains 16 residues. Per the germline V gene, CDR1 is SGHVS and CDR2 is FQNEAQ. CDR3 region: CASSLLRTGGDYGYTF. The DNA for the CDR3 is TGTGCCAGCAGCTTACTCAGGACAGGGGGAGACTATGGCTACACCTTC.

The sample holds a few counts of this clone. The V call is TRBV2, the J call TRBJ2-1, with 9 bases lining up with TRBD1. V gave up 7 bases and J gave up 6 bases; unmatched junction bases: 7. Germline CDR1 is SNHLY and CDR2 is FYNNEI. The CDR3 loop spans 14 amino acids. The CDR3 protein is CASTGQGLRNEQFF. CDR3 bases: TGTGCCAGCACTGGACAGGGGTTGCGCAATGAGCAGTTCTTC.

This chain uses TRBV19 with TRBJ1-4, with TRBD1 identical over 8 bases. Germline V lookup: CDR1 LNHDA, CDR2 SQIVND (reference sequence). J was trimmed by 5 bases and V by 7 bases; bases with no gene match: 12. The CDR3 contains 16 residues. CDR3 sequence: CASTRGGDRPNEKLFF. CDR3 bases: TGTGCCAGTACCAGGGGAGGGGACAGGCCGAATGAAAAACTGTTTTTT.

This chain links TRBV28 with TRBJ1-3, with a possible D match to TRBD1 (5 bases). The germline V and J ends were trimmed by 6 bases and 4 bases, with 16 bases remaining between them. The CDR3 consists of 15 residues. Germline CDR1 is MDHEN and CDR2 is SYDVKM. CDR3 DNA sequence: TGTGCCAGCAGCCTCCTCGGGGGGTCCGGAAACACCATATATTTT. Translated: CASSLLGGSGNTIYF.

The sample holds one count of this clone. The V and J genes are TRBV11-2 and TRBJ2-1; 8 bases map to TRBD2. Losses at the gene ends were 4 bases for V and 3 bases for J; bases not matched to a gene: 8. The CDR3 spans 16 residues. Germline-derived CDR1 and CDR2 are SGHAT and FQNNGV. The CDR3 nucleotides read TGTGCCAGCAGCTCTGAGCGGGAGAGTTACTACAATGAGCAGTTCTTC. It encodes CASSSERESYYNEQFF.

This chain joins TRBV9 and TRBJ2-6; 11 bases map to TRBD1. The length of the CDR3 is 17 residues. V dropped 4 bases and J dropped 2; count of bases not matched to a gene: 5. Germline V lookup: CDR1 SGDLS, CDR2 YYNGEE. Here the CDR3 reads CASSIRDRGTGANVLTF. The CDR3 DNA reads as TGTGCCAGCAGCATCCGGGACAGGGGGACTGGGGCCAACGTCCTGACTTTC. Looking up the rest from reference TRBV9 and TRBJ2-6 gives the full variable domain: DSGVTQTPKHLITATGQRVTLRCSPRSGDLSVYWYQQSLDQGLQFLIQYYNGEERAKGNILERFSAQQFPDLHSELNLSSLELGDSALYFCASSIRDRGTGANVLTFGAGSRLTVL.

The chain employs TRBV20-1 and TRBJ1-1, with 7 bases that match TRBD1. Germline CDR1 reads DFQATT; CDR2 reads SNEGSKA (reference sequence). The trim removed 3 bases at V and 11 bases at J, leaving 6 bases unmatched. The CDR3 sequence is 11 residues long. The DNA for the CDR3 is TGCAGTGCTAGGGGACCCAGGGGGGCTTTCTTT. Translation: CSARGPRGAFF.

The chain links TRBV7-6 to TRBJ1-4; 7 positions match TRBD1. In germline, CDR1 is SGHVS, CDR2 FNYEAQ. The V segment lost 4 bases and the J segment 7 bases; nucleotides outside the gene matches: 12. The CDR3 contains 16 residues. Here the CDR3 reads CASSSKYRGSSEKLFF. The CDR3 DNA reads as TGTGCCAGCAGCTCGAAGTACAGGGGAAGCAGTGAAAAACTGTTTTTT.

In regard to this clone: This specimen includes other DNA sequences encoding the same CDR3. This sequence joins TRBV6-1 and TRBJ2-7, with D perhaps matching TRBD2 (5 bases). The V end lost 2 bases, the J end lost 0 bases, and 23 bases lay between the germline ends. CDR3 length equals 19 residues. The germline V gene has CDR1 MNHNS and CDR2 SASEGT. The CDR3 nucleotides read TGTGCCAGCAGTGAACTAAGTTTTTCGTGGTCCAGCGGCTCCTACGAGCAGTACTTC. It encodes CASSELSFSWSSGSYEQYF.

The chain combines TRBV28 with TRBJ2-2, with 11 nucleotides matching TRBD2. Per germline, CDR1 MDHEN and CDR2 SYDVKM. The CDR3 is 16 amino acids. Trimming removed 1 base from V and 6 bases from J; junction bases left unmatched: 4. Written as DNA, the CDR3 is TGTGCCAGCAGTTTATTGGCTAGCGGGAGGTCCGGGGAGCTGTTTTTT. Translated, it gives CASSLLASGRSGELFF.

The chain links TRBV4-1 to TRBJ2-7, with D tentatively TRBD2 (6 bases). The germline V gene encodes CDR1 MGHRA and CDR2 YSYEKL. The CDR3 runs 15 residues. V dropped 0 bases and J dropped 4 bases, with 13 bases sitting between them. The CDR3 spells CASSQDVGLPYEQYF. DNA of the CDR3: TGCGCCAGCAGCCAAGATGTGGGACTCCCATACGAGCAGTACTTC.

CDR3 DNA sequence: TGCGCCAGCAGCTTGGAGGGACAGGGAATGAACACTGAAGCTTTCTTT. Encoded protein: CASSLEGQGMNTEAFF. The rearrangement joins TRBV5-1 to TRBJ1-1; 9 bases map to TRBD1. Trimming took 0 bases from V and 0 from J; bases not matched to a gene: 3. Germline V gene lookup returns CDR1 SGHRS and CDR2 YFSETQ. The CDR3 length is 16 residues.

This clone appeared many times. The rearrangement joins TRBV7-2 to TRBJ2-7; D perhaps matches TRBD2 (6 bases). CDR1 is SGHTA, CDR2 FQGNSA, per germline. The CDR3 is made up of 12 amino acids. V lost 5 bases and J lost 6, with 11 bases in between. CDR3 loop: CASSPRGSEQYF. DNA of the CDR3: TGTGCCAGCAGCCCCCGGGGGTCCGAGCAGTACTTC. Full variable domain (outside the CDR3, taken from reference TRBV7-2 and TRBJ2-7): GAGVSQSPSNKVTEKGKDVELRCDPISGHTALYWYRQSLGQGLEFLIYFQGNSAPDKSGLPSDRFSAERTGGSVSTLTIQRTQQEDSAVYLCASSPRGSEQYFGPGTRLTVT.

The chain employs TRBV5-6 and TRBJ2-7; D perhaps matches TRBD2 (7 bases). Per the germline V gene, CDR1 is SGHDT and CDR2 is YYEEEE. V was cut by 1 base and J by 8 bases, with 13 bases left in between. There are 13 residues in the CDR3. The CDR3 nucleotides are TGTGCCAGCAGCTTGCTACAGGGAGGGCAGCAGTACTTC. Translation: CASSLLQGGQQYF.

The chain couples TRBV14 to TRBJ1-1; 7 bases map to TRBD1. Germline V lookup: CDR1 SGHDN, CDR2 FVKESK. This CDR3 spans 14 amino acids. V lost 4 bases and J lost 6; bases outside the gene matches: 8. The CDR3 spells CASSPYGTAAEAFF. CDR3 DNA sequence: TGTGCCAGCAGCCCATACGGGACAGCCGCTGAAGCTTTCTTT. Drawing the rest from reference TRBV14 and TRBJ1-1, the complete variable domain is EAGVTQFPSHSVIEKGQTVTLRCDPISGHDNLYWYRRVMGKEIKFLLHFVKESKQDESGMPNNRFLAERTGGTYSTLKVQPAELEDSGVYFCASSPYGTAAEAFFGQGTRLTVV.

J is TRBJ1-2 and V is TRBV7-9, with 9 bases aligning to TRBD1. The CDR3 has 14 residues. Looked up from germline, CDR1 is SEHNR and CDR2 is FQNEAQ (reference sequence). V lost 2 bases and J lost 6; bases outside the gene matches: 4. CDR3 DNA sequence: TGTGCCAGCAGCTTACTGACAGGGGGTAATGGCTACACCTTC. Translating gives CASSLLTGGNGYTF.

This chain connects TRBV6-5 to TRBJ2-1; 9 bases line up with TRBD2. The CDR3 totals 16 residues. V gave up 4 bases and J gave up 9 bases; unmatched junction bases: 13. Germline V CDR1 and CDR2: MNHEY, SVGAGI. The CDR3 DNA is TGTGCCAGCAGTTCCCCTCAACGCGGGAGGGGCAGTGAGCAGTTCTTC. This codes for CASSSPQRGRGSEQFF.

The CDR3 region is CASSHGPGWDNEQFF. Written as DNA, the CDR3 is TGTGCCAGCAGTCACGGGCCAGGGTGGGACAATGAGCAGTTCTTC. The chain joins TRBV27 to TRBJ2-1; D possibly corresponds to TRBD1 (5 bases). Germline lookup yields CDR1 MNHEY and CDR2 SMNVEV (reference sequence). This CDR3 comprises 15 residues. V was trimmed by 5 bases and J by 5 bases, leaving 16 bases between them.

J is TRBJ1-5 and V is TRBV11-2; 9 nucleotides align to TRBD1. Trimming at V came to 5 bases and at J to 5 bases, leaving 7 bases not matched to a gene. The length of the CDR3 is 15 residues. CDR1 is SGHAT, CDR2 FQNNGV, per germline. As DNA, the CDR3 is TGTGCCAGCAGCCCAGGGACAGGGTGGGATCAGCCCCAGCATTTT. Protein sequence: CASSPGTGWDQPQHF. Variable domain in full (rest from reference TRBV11-2 and TRBJ1-5): EAGVAQSPRYKIIEKRQSVAFWCNPISGHATLYWYQQILGQGPKLLIQFQNNGVVDDSQLPKDRFSAERLKGVDSTLKIQPAKLEDSAVYLCASSPGTGWDQPQHFGDGTRLSIL.

J is TRBJ2-7 and V is TRBV10-3, with D possibly matching TRBD2 (5 bases). Germline assignment: CDR1 ENHRY and CDR2 SYGVKD. V was clipped by 6 bases and J by 4 bases, with 7 bases between them. The CDR3 consists of 11 residues. CDR3 coding DNA: TGTGCCATCAGGGGAGATTACGAGCAGTACTTC. Translated, it gives CAIRGDYEQYF.

DNA of the CDR3: TGTGCCAGCACCCGGGAGGGTGTCGGCTACACCTTC. It is translated as CASTREGVGYTF. This sequence joins TRBV7-8 and TRBJ1-2; no clear D gene. Germline assignment: CDR1 SGHVS and CDR2 FQNEAQ. CDR3 length equals 12 residues. V was pared by 7 bases and J by 8 bases, with 14 bases between.